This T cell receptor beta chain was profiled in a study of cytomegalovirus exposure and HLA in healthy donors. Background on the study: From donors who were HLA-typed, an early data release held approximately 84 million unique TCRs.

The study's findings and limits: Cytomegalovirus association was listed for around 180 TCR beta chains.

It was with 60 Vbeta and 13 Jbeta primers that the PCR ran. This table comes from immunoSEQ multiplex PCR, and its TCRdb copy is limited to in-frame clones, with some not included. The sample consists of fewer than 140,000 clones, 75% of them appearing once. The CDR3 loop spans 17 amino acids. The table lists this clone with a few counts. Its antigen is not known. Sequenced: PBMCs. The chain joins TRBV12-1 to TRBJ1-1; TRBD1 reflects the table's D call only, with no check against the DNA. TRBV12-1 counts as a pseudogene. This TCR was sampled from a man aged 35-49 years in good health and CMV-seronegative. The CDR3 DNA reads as TGTGCCAGCAGCTTTGTCAGGGTTGGAGAGATGAACACTGAAGCTTTCTTT. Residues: CASSFVRVGEMNTEAFF.